These T cell receptor beta chains were read from a single sample in a study of T cells in Graves' hyperthyroidism and ophthalmopathy. One entry per CDR3 protein results from TCRdb running MiXCR on the multiplex PCR reads. The sample records fewer than 650,000 distinct CDR3 sequences, approximately 14% being singletons. The sequenced material came from blood. The receptor source for this set is a woman aged 40 to 50 with Graves' hyperthyroidism. Each CDR3 is given with its conserved first and last residue. D genes are given only for firm matches.

V gene	D gene	CDR3 protein
TRBV7-2	NA	CASSFQGGRYNEQFF
TRBV5-1	NA	CASSLAGKGNTEAFF
TRBV7-3	NA	CASSLDSGGYNEQFF
TRBV20-1	TRBD2	CSARKASGDTQYF
TRBV7-2	NA	CASSRTSTYNEQFF
TRBV29-1	TRBD2	CSVRLAAYEQYF
TRBV5-1	TRBD1	CASSLETGGYEKLFF
TRBV3-1	NA	CASSQGTPYGYTF
TRBV19	NA	CASSTTENYGYTF
TRBV2	NA	CASSVGGGFIYEQFF
TRBV6-1	NA	CASSEEGWGWSTGELFF
TRBV11-2	NA	CASSIVRETQYF
TRBV28	NA	CASSSRDHGGGNTGELFF
TRBV19	NA	CASSSRESYGYTF
TRBV4-1	TRBD2	CASSQELAGAETQYF
TRBV30	NA	CAWSNRGAEPQHF
TRBV24-1	NA	CATSDPWAMETQYF
TRBV7-2	NA	CASSLAPGSLHF